This TCR beta chain appears in the sequencing data of a study of PD-L1 blockade in urothelial cancer. For the study at large: Every 3 weeks, patients received intravenous atezolizumab 1,200 mg, beginning 2014. Among blood samples, the median T cell count was some 140,000. At 6 weeks and at 3 weeks (second dose) after treatment start, blood was analyzed.

Each patient gave between 1 and 8 samples of peripheral blood mononuclear cells, which were collected pretreatment and during treatment. This clone came up a few times. The germline V gene encodes CDR1 LNHDA and CDR2 SQIVND (reference sequence). This CDR3 has 13 amino acids. Losses at the gene ends were 5 bases for V and 8 bases for J; bases not matched to a gene: 7. The method was immunoSEQ multiplex PCR; TCRdb's version includes in-frame clones alone and lacks a portion of them. This table holds around 25,000 clones, around 88% found once. The J gene is TRBJ1-2, the V gene TRBV19; 8 bases fit TRBD1. The TCR comes from a man aged 45-65 years with urothelial cancer. The sequencing here drew on PBMCs, taken around atezolizumab (anti-PD-L1) treatment. The CDR3 DNA reads TGTGCCAGTAGTTTGCCGGGACAGGACGGCTACACCTTC. It specifies CASSLPGQDGYTF.